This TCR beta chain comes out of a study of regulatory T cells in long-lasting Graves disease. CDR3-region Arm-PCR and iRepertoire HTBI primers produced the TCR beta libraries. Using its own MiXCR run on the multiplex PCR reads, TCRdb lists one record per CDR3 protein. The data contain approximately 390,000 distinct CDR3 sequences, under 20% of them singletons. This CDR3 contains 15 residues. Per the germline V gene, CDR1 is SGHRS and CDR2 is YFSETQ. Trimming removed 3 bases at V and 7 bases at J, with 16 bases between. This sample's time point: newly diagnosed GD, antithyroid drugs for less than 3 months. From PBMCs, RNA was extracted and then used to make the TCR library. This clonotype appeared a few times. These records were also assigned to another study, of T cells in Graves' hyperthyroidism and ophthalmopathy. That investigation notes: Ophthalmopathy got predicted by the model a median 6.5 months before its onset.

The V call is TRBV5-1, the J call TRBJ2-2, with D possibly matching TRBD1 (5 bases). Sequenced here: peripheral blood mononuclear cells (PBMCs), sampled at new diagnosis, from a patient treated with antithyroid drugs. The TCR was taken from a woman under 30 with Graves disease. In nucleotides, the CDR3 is TGCGCCAGCAGCTATTATAACACAGGCAACGGGGAGCTGTTTTTT. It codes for CASSYYNTGNGELFF. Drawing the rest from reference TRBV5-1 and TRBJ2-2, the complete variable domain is KAGVTQTPRYLIKTRGQQVTLSCSPISGHRSVSWYQQTPGQGLQFLFEYFSETQRNKGNFPGRFSGRQFSNSRSEMNVSTLELGDSALYLCASSYYNTGNGELFFGEGSRLTVL.